The TCR beta chain described here comes from a study of memory CD4+ T cells and cytomegalovirus serostatus. This CDR3 contains 13 residues. Per germline, CDR1 SGHTA and CDR2 FQGTGA. The ends were cut back, 2 bases at V and 0 bases at J, with 3 bases in the middle. The sort gate was single viable CD3+CD4+CD8-CD45RO+ cells for memory CD4+ T cells. Serum IgG to CMV pp150, pp28, p38 and p52 defined serostatus. Profiled with immunoSEQ multiplex PCR; TCRdb holds only in-frame clones, not every one. Of fewer than 75,000 clones in the sample, roughly 80% were seen once. Overall study results and limits: The CMV-associated TCR signature appears largely within the CD4+ memory repertoire. Of about 150 reported CMV TCRbeta sequences, about 67 were found in memory CD4+ repertoires.

This clone showed up just a few times. Its target is unknown. The V and J genes are TRBV7-3 and TRBJ2-3; D unclear. The TCR sequence derives from an adult in good health and CMV-seronegative. Material for sequencing was memory CD4+ T cells from blood. CDR3 residues: CASSLVSTDTQYF. The CDR3 coding sequence is TGTGCCAGCAGCTTAGTAAGCACAGATACGCAGTATTTT.